A selection of T cell receptor beta chains follows, all from one sample in a study of shared clonotypes between healthy human individuals. TCRdb keeps only in-frame clones here, not all; method: immunoSEQ multiplex PCR. There are around 1.5 million clones in the sample; around 98% occur only once, and 0.4% to 0.45% lies in the top ten. The sample comprised naive CD4+ T cells sorted from blood. All receptors come from a man aged 30 to 45 in good health. Each CDR3 is given with its conserved first and last residue. A D gene is named only where the DNA matches it firmly. The size field is filled for only some rows; it gives once, few, many or a size class.

-,TRBV28,TRBJ2-2,-,CASSTLYSTGELFF,TGTGCCAGCAGTACCCTTTACAGCACCGGGGAGCTGTTTTTT
TRBD2,TRBV28,TRBJ2-2,-,CASIPSGTYTGELFF,TGTGCCAGCATCCCTAGCGGGACCTACACCGGGGAGCTGTTTTTT
-,TRBV10-3,TRBJ2-2,-,CAPACPRHTGELFF,TGTGCACCGGCGTGCCCCAGGCACACCGGGGAGCTGTTTTTT
TRBD2,TRBV5-1,TRBJ2-3,-,CASSFLAGSPTDTQYF,TGCGCCAGCAGCTTTCTAGCGGGAAGTCCCACAGATACGCAGTATTTT
TRBD1,TRBV5-4,TRBJ2-1,-,CASTVGTGAYNEQFF,TGTGCCAGCACCGTCGGGACAGGGGCCTACAATGAGCAGTTCTTC
-,TRBV7-3,TRBJ2-7,once,CASSLGSSSYEQYF,TGTGCCAGCAGCTTAGGATCAAGCTCCTACGAGCAGTACTTC
-,TRBV7-2,TRBJ2-7,-,CASSLVAQASYEQYF,TGTGCCAGCAGCTTAGTAGCACAGGCCTCCTACGAGCAGTACTTC
TRBD1,TRBV10-2,TRBJ2-7,-,CASRTGGSHEQYF,TGCGCCAGCAGGACAGGGGGGTCCCACGAGCAGTACTTC
-,TRBV15,TRBJ2-7,-,CATSRAGTLLSEQYF,TGTGCCACCAGCAGAGCGGGGACACTTCTTAGCGAGCAGTACTTC
TRBD2,TRBV7-9,TRBJ2-3,-,CASSLGDYSTDTQYF,TGTGCCAGCAGCTTGGGGGACTATAGCACAGATACGCAGTATTTT
TRBD1,TRBV27,TRBJ2-1,-,CASSLWKGQGLNEQFF,TGTGCCAGCAGTTTATGGAAAGGACAGGGACTTAATGAGCAGTTCTTC
-,TRBV7-9,TRBJ2-5,-,CASSLALSQRETQYF,TGTGCCAGCAGCTTAGCGTTAAGTCAGCGGGAGACCCAGTACTTC
-,TRBV18,TRBJ1-5,-,CASSPPTSPGQPQHF,TGTGCCAGCTCACCACCGACGAGTCCTGGTCAGCCCCAGCATTTT
-,TRBV5-1,TRBJ2-2,-,CASRRDGNTGELFF,TGCGCCAGTAGGCGGGACGGGAACACCGGGGAGCTGTTTTTT
-,TRBV6-4,TRBJ1-2,-,CASTQRVCHF,TGTGCCAGCACTCAGAGGGTATGTCACTTC
TRBD1,TRBV29-1,TRBJ1-1,-,CSAFGTGNTEAFF,TGCAGCGCCTTCGGGACAGGGAACACTGAAGCTTTCTTT
-,TRBV30,TRBJ2-5,-,CASSRPGWYQETQYF,TGTGCCTCCTCCAGGCCAGGGTGGTACCAAGAGACCCAGTACTTC
-,TRBV21-1,TRBJ2-7,-,CASSKYPDEQYF,TGTGCCAGCAGCAAATACCCGGACGAGCAGTACTTC
TRBD1,TRBV11-2,TRBJ2-7,-,CASSRDRGHYEQYF,TGTGCCAGCAGCCGGGACAGGGGGCACTACGAGCAGTACTTC
TRBD2,TRBV7-8,TRBJ2-2,-,CASSLAVVAGAATGELFF,TGTGCCAGCAGTCTAGCGGTTGTCGCGGGAGCGGCCACCGGGGAGCTGTTTTTT
-,TRBV2,TRBJ1-5,-,CASTLDRSNQPQHF,TGTGCCAGCACCCTCGACAGGAGCAATCAGCCCCAGCATTTT
-,TRBV27,TRBJ1-5,-,CASRRGGVGQPQHF,TGTGCCAGCCGCCGAGGGGGGGTGGGTCAGCCCCAGCATTTT
-,TRBV5-1,TRBJ2-1,once,CASSLAPGGGGYNEQFF,TGCGCCAGCAGCTTGGCCCCTGGGGGCGGGGGATACAATGAGCAGTTCTTC
-,TRBV4-3,TRBJ2-7,-,CASSQEGGQAYEQYF,TGCGCCAGCAGCCAAGAGGGGGGACAAGCCTACGAGCAGTACTTC
TRBD1,TRBV6-1,TRBJ1-1,-,CASSKDGDRGYRTEAFF,TGTGCCAGCAGTAAAGATGGGGACAGGGGTTATAGGACTGAAGCTTTCTTT
-,TRBV15,TRBJ1-1,-,CATSRDRAGLIEAFF,TGTGCCACCAGCAGAGATCGGGCAGGGCTGATTGAAGCTTTCTTT
TRBD1,TRBV5-1,TRBJ2-3,-,CASSLGQGATDTQYF,TGCGCCAGCAGCTTGGGTCAGGGGGCGACAGATACGCAGTATTTT
TRBD2,TRBV25-1,TRBJ2-3,-,CASSPRAGGPADTQYF,TGTGCCAGCAGTCCACGGGCGGGAGGGCCGGCAGATACGCAGTATTTT
TRBD1,TRBV11-2,TRBJ2-7,-,CASSSQADAGQGSYEQYF,TGTGCCAGCAGCTCGCAGGCGGATGCGGGACAGGGCTCCTACGAGCAGTACTTC
-,TRBV5-1,TRBJ2-6,-,CASSLARGRAGTGANVLTF,TGCGCCAGCAGCTTGGCCAGGGGCAGGGCGGGAACTGGGGCCAACGTCCTGACTTTC
TRBD2,TRBV5-4,TRBJ2-7,-,CASSLAASGQVYEQYF,TGTGCCAGCAGCTTGGCGGCTAGCGGCCAAGTGTACGAGCAGTACTTC
-,TRBV5-1,TRBJ2-2,-,CASSAEMGAGELFF,TGCGCCAGCAGCGCTGAGATGGGTGCCGGGGAGCTGTTTTTT
TRBD2,TRBV12-5,TRBJ2-1,once,CASGPRTSGRMNEQFF,TGTGCTAGTGGCCCGCGGACTAGCGGGAGGATGAATGAGCAGTTCTTC
-,TRBV13,TRBJ2-4,once,CASSLRSERDKKNIQYF,TGTGCCAGCAGCTTGAGGTCCGAACGGGACAAGAAAAACATTCAGTACTTC
TRBD2,TRBV28,TRBJ2-1,-,CASSLWTSGSRGYNEQFF,TGTGCCAGCAGTCTATGGACTAGCGGGAGTAGGGGCTACAATGAGCAGTTCTTC
-,TRBV7-9,TRBJ1-1,-,CASSLAVSPMNTEAFF,TGTGCCAGCAGCTTAGCCGTTTCACCTATGAACACTGAAGCTTTCTTT
-,TRBV11-2,TRBJ2-1,-,CASSLNSDNHEQFF,TGTGCCAGCAGCTTAAACTCGGACAACCATGAGCAGTTCTTC
TRBD2,TRBV28,TRBJ2-1,-,CASSNGLAGDNEQFF,TGTGCCAGCAGCAACGGACTAGCGGGAGACAATGAGCAGTTCTTC
TRBD2,TRBV7-3,TRBJ2-1,few,CASSLRAGGPSLEQFF,TGTGCCAGCAGCTTAAGGGCGGGAGGGCCGAGCTTAGAGCAGTTCTTC
TRBD1,TRBV14,TRBJ1-4,-,CASSLNRGSYEKLFF,TGTGCCAGCAGCCTCAACAGGGGGTCCTACGAAAAACTGTTTTTT
TRBD2,TRBV27,TRBJ2-5,-,CASSQRLAGGETQYF,TGTGCCAGCAGTCAGAGACTAGCGGGAGGGGAGACCCAGTACTTC
-,TRBV10-2,TRBJ2-7,once,CASSESMGLGSFYYEQYF,TGCGCCAGCAGTGAGTCGATGGGGCTCGGCTCTTTTTACTACGAGCAGTACTTC
-,TRBV5-1,TRBJ2-3,-,CASSRGPTGADTQYF,TGCGCCAGCAGTAGGGGACCAACCGGCGCAGATACGCAGTATTTT
-,TRBV28,TRBJ2-7,-,CASKSGFYEQYF,TGTGCCAGCAAATCGGGATTCTACGAGCAGTACTTC
-,TRBV29-1,TRBJ2-3,-,CSVERDGGDTQYF,TGCAGCGTTGAAAGGGACGGGGGCGATACGCAGTATTTT